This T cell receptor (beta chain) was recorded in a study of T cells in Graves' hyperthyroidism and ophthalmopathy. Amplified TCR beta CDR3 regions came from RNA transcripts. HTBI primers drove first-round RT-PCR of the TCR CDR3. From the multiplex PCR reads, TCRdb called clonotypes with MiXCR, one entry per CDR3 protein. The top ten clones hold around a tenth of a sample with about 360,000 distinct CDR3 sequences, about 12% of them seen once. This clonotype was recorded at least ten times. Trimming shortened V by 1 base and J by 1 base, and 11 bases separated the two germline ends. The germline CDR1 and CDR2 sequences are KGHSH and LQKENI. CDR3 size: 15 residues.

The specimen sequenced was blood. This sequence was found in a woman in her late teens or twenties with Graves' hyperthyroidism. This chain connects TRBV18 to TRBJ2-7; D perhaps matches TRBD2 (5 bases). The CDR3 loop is CASSPLGGSSYEQYF. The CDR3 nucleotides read TGTGCCAGCTCACCACTAGGAGGATCGTCCTACGAGCAGTACTTC. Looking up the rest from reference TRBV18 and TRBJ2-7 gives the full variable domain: NAGVMQNPRHLVRRRGQEARLRCSPMKGHSHVYWYRQLPEEGLKFMVYLQKENIIDESGMPKERFSAEFPKEGPSILRIQQVVRGDSAAYFCASSPLGGSSYEQYFGPGTRLTVT.